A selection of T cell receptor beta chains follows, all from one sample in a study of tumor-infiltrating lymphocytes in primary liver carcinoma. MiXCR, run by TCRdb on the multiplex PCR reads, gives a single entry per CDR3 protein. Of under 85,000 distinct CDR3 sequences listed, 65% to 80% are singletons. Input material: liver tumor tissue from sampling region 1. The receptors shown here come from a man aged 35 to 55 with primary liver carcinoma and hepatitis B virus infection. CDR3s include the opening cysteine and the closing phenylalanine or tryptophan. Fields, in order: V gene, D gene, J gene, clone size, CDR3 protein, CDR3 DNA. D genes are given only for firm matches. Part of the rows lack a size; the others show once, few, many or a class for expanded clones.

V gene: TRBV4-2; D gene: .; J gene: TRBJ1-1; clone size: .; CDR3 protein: CARSTHWDGRIFNTEAFF; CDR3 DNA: TGTGCCAGAAGCACTCACTGGGACGGGAGAATTTTCAACACTGAAGCTTTCTTT
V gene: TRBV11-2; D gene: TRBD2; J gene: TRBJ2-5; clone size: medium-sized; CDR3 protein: CASSPGLAGGVETQYF; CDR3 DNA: TGTGCCAGCAGCCCCGGACTAGCGGGAGGTGTAGAGACCCAGTACTTC
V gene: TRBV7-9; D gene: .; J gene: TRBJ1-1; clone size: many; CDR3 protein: CASSLATGVDEAFF; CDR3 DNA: TGTGCCAGCAGCTTAGCGACCGGGGTAGATGAAGCTTTCTTT
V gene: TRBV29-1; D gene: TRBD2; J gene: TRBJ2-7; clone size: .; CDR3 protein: CSVGVREGRGYEQYF; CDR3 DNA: TGCAGCGTCGGAGTTCGGGAGGGAAGGGGCTACGAGCAGTACTTC
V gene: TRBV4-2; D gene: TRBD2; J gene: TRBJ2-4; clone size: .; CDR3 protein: CARSQELAGGQDIRYF; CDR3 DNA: TGTGCCCGCAGCCAAGAATTAGCGGGAGGGCAGGACATTCGGTACTTC
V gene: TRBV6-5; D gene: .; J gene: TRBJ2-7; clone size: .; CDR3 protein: CASSYSGGAGRGDEQYF; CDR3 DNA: TGTGCCAGCAGTTACTCGGGGGGCGCGGGGCGTGGCGACGAGCAGTACTTC
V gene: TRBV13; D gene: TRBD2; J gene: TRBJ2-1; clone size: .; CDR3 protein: CASSWGLAGGPSEQFF; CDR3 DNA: TGTGCCAGTAGCTGGGGACTAGCGGGAGGGCCGAGTGAGCAGTTCTTC
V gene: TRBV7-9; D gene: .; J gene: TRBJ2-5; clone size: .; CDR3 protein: CASSLRPRQETQYF; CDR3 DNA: TGTGCCAGCAGTTTGCGGCCTAGGCAAGAGACCCAGTACTTC
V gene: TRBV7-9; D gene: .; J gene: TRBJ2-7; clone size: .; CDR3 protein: CASSRAADGTYEQYF; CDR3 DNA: TGTGCCAGCAGTAGAGCAGCGGATGGAACCTACGAGCAGTACTTC
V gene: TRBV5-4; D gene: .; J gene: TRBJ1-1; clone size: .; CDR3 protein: CATSLSGTGLGTEAFF; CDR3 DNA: TGTGCCACCAGCTTAAGTGGCACAGGGTTGGGCACTGAAGCTTTCTTT
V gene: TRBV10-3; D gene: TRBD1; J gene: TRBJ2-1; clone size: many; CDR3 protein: CAISDDRVRNEQFF; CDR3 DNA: TGTGCCATCAGTGATGACAGGGTAAGGAATGAGCAGTTCTTC
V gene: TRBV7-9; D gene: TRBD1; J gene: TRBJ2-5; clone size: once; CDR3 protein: CVSSQRGQGAQETQYF; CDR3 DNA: TGTGTCAGCAGCCAACGCGGACAGGGGGCCCAAGAGACCCAGTACTTC
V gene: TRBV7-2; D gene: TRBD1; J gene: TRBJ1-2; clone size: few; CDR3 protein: CASSFLGQARGGYTF; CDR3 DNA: TGTGCCAGCAGCTTTTTGGGACAGGCCCGGGGAGGCTACACCTTC
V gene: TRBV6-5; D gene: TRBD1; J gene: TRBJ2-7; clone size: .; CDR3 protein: CVSSYSRRQGYEQYF; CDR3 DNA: TGTGTCAGCAGTTACTCGAGACGACAGGGCTACGAGCAGTACTTC
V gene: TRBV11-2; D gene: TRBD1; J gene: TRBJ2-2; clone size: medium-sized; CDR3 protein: CASSINRGFVAGELFF; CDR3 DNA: TGTGCCAGCAGCATAAACAGGGGTTTCGTCGCCGGGGAGCTGTTTTTT
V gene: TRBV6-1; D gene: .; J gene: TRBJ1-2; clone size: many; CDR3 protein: CASSEGGDYGYTF; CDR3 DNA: TGTGCCAGCAGTGAAGGGGGGGACTATGGCTACACCTTC
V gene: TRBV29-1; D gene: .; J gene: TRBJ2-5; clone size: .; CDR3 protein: CSMLGGGETQYF; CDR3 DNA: TGCAGCATGCTGGGGGGAGGAGAGACCCAGTACTTC
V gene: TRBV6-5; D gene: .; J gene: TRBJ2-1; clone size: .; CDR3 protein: CASSYSRGDGSYNEQFF; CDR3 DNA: TGTGCCAGCAGTTACTCGCGGGGAGACGGCTCCTACAATGAGCAGTTCTTT
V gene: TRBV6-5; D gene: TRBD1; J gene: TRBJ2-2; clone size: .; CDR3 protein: CASSSGSLSSQGASTGELFF; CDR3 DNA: TGTGCCAGCAGTTCAGGGTCCCTCTCCAGTCAGGGGGCTTCGACCGGGGAGCTGTTTTTT
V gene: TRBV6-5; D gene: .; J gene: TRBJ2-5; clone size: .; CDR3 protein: CASSSCTEGAGETQYF; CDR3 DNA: TGTGCCAGCAGTTCCTGTACGGAGGGGGCCGGAGAGACTCAGTACTTC
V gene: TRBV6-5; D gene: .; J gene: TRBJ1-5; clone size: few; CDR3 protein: CASSPDGVWQPQHF; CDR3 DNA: TGTGCCAGTAGTCCGGACGGGGTTTGGCAGCCCCAGCATTTT
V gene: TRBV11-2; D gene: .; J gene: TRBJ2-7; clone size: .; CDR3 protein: CVNRLSELASQYF; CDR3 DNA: TGTGTCAACAGGTTAAGTGAGCTAGCGTCGCAGTACTTC
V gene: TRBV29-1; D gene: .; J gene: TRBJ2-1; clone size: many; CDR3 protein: CSGSYNEQFF; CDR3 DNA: TGCAGCGGATCCTACAATGAGCAGTTCTTC
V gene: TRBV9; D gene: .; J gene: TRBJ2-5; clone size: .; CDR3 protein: CTSSPGVQETQYF; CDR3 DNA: TGTACCAGCAGCCCGGGCGTACAAGAGACCCAGTACTTC
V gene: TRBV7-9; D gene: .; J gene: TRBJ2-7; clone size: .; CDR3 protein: CASSHVGLRQYF; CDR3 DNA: TGTGCCAGCAGCCACGTAGGGTTAAGGCAGTACTTC
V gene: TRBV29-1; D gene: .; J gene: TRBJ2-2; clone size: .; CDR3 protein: CSVGDSLRPRELFF; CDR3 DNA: TGCAGCGTCGGTGACAGCTTGAGACCCAGGGAGCTGTTTTTT
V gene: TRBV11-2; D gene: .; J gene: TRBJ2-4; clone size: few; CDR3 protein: CASSPQRGWDIRYF; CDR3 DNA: TGTGCCAGCAGCCCTCAACGGGGGTGGGACATTCGATACTTC
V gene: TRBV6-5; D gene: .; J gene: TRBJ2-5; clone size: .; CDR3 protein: CASVYSGSAETQYF; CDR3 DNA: TGTGCCAGCGTTTACTCGGGCAGTGCTGAGACCCAGTACTTC
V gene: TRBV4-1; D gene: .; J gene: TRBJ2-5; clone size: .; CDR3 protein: CPSSQAGERFQETQYF; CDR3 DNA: TGCCCCAGCAGCCAAGCAGGAGAGCGATTCCAAGAGACCCAGTACTTC
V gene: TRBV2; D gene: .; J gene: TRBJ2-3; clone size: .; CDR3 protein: CATTELPSLGDTQYF; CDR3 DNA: TGTGCCACCACTGAACTCCCGTCGTTGGGAGATACGCAGTATTTT
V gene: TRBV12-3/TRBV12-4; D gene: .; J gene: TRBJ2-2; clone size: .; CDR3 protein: CASSYRDTGELFF; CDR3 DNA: TGTGCCAGCAGCTACAGGGATACCGGGGAGCTGTTTTTT
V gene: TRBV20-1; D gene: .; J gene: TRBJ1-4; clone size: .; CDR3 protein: CSAPGPGVGANEKLFF; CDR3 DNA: TGCAGTGCTCCCGGGCCGGGGGTGGGGGCTAATGAAAAACTGTTTTTT
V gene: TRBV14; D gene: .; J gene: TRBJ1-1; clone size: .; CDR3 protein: CASSETGTAAETFF; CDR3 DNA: TGTGCCAGCAGCGAAACAGGGACGGCGGCTGAAACATTCTTT
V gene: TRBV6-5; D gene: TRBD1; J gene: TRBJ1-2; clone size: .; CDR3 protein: CVSSPGGTGTTYGYTF; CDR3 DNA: TGTGTTAGCAGCCCTGGGGGGACAGGGACAACATATGGCTACACCTTC
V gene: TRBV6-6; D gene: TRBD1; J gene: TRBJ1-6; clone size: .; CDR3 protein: CASRPSDRGENSPLHF; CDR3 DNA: TGTGCCAGCAGACCATCGGACAGGGGAGAAAATTCACCCCTCCATTTT
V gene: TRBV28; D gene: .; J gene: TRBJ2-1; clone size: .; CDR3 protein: CASSRAGVPFAEQFF; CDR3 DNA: TGTGCCAGCAGTCGAGCAGGGGTCCCCTTTGCCGAGCAGTTCTTC
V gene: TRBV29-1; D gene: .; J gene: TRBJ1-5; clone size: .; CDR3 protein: CSVFSRNGSNQPQHF; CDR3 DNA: TGCAGTGTCTTCTCCCGGAACGGTAGCAATCAGCCCCAGCATTTT
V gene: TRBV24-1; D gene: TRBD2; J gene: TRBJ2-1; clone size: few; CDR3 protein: CATSATSGSYEQFF; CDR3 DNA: TGTGCCACCAGCGCGACTAGCGGGAGTTATGAGCAGTTCTTC
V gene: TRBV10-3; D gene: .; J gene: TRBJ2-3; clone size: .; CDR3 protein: CALSDRAGTDTQYF; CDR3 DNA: TGTGCCTTGAGTGATAGAGCGGGCACAGATACGCAGTATTTT
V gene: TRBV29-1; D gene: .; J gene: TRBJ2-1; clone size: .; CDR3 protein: CSVELPSDEQFF; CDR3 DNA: TGCAGTGTTGAGTTGCCATCGGATGAGCAGTTCTTC
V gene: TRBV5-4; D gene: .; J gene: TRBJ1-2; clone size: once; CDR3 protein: CATSVDHHYGYTF; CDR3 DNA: TGTGCCACCAGCGTGGACCACCACTACGGCTACACCTTC
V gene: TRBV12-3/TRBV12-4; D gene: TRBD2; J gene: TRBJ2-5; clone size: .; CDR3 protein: CANTPGTSGRETQYF; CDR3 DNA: TGTGCTAACACCCCCGGGACTAGCGGGAGGGAGACCCAGTACTTC
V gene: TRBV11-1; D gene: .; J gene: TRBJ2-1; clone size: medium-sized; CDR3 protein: CASSRIREQFF; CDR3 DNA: TGTGCCAGCAGCAGAATTCGTGAGCAGTTCTTC
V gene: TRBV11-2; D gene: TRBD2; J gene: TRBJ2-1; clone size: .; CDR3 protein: CTSSPRLAGADEQFF; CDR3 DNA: TGTACCAGCAGCCCGAGACTAGCGGGAGCCGATGAGCAGTTCTTC
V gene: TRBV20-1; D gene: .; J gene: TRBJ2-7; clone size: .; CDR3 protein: CSARRIGSLTYEQYF; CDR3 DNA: TGCAGTGCTAGAAGAATTGGTAGCTTAACCTACGAGCAGTACTTC
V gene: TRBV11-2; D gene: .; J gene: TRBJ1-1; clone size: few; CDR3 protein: CASSLVFGPGAFF; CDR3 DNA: TGTGCCAGCAGCTTAGTGTTTGGCCCCGGGGCTTTCTTT
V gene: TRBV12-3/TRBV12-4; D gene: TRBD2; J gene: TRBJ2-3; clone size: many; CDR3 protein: CASSLFASGSADTQYF; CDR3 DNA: TGTGCCAGCAGTTTATTTGCTAGCGGGAGTGCAGATACGCAGTATTTT
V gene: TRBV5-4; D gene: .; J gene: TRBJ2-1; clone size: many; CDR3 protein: CASSSDVWVYNEQFF; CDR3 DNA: TGTGCCAGCAGCTCGGACGTTTGGGTTTACAATGAGCAGTTCTTC
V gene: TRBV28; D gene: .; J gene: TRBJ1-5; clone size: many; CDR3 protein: CASSWGNNQPQHF; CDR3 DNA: TGTGCCAGCAGTTGGGGGAATAATCAGCCCCAGCATTTT